The 25 T cell receptor beta chains presented below share a single source sample, sequenced in a study of blood T cell repertoires in COVID-19. Sequencing was performed with immunoSEQ multiplex PCR; in TCRdb, only in-frame clones are kept and a portion is missing. The repertoire holds a few hundred thousand clones, with roughly 84% as singletons. Sequencing input: peripheral blood. The receptor source for this set is a middle-aged woman who had recovered from COVID-19.

The sample holds many counts of this clone. CDR3: CASRTTGNYGYTF. Written as DNA, the CDR3 is TGTGCCAGCAGAACGACAGGAAACTATGGCTACACCTTC. V is TRBV6-5 and J is TRBJ1-2; a weak D match, TRBD1 (6 bases). Between the trimmed V and J ends, which lost 6 bases and 2 bases, there was a span of 10 bases. The CDR3 is 13 residues long. Germline values: CDR1 MNHEY, CDR2 SVGAGI.

This chain connects TRBV29-1 to TRBJ2-4; D perhaps matches TRBD1 (7 bases). CDR3 length: 13 residues. With 7 bases removed from V and 4 bases from J, the gap between germline ends came to 14 bases. Germline CDR1 reads SQVTM; CDR2 reads ANQGSEA. This chain's CDR3 is CSAGGTAKNIQYF. DNA of the CDR3: TGCAGCGCTGGCGGGACAGCAAAAAACATTCAGTACTTC.

The V call is TRBV6-1, the J call TRBJ2-7; 7 nucleotides match TRBD1. The CDR3 has 15 amino acids. Germline V gene data show CDR1 as MNHNS and CDR2 as SASEGT. The V and J ends lost 3 bases and 7 bases, in that order; junction bases with no gene match: 12. CDR3 in DNA: TGTGCCAGCAGTGATTCTAGGGGGCGCCGTGGGGAGCAGTACTTC. Residues: CASSDSRGRRGEQYF.

This clone has a handful of counts. The chain carries TRBV7-9 and TRBJ2-7; D remains unclear. The CDR3 spans 14 residues. Germline V lookup: CDR1 SEHNR, CDR2 FQNEAQ (reference sequence). V lost 6 bases to trimming and J lost 0 bases, with 12 bases between them. The CDR3 protein is CASRRDTLSYEQYF. The CDR3 coding sequence is TGTGCCAGCAGGAGAGACACTCTCTCCTACGAGCAGTACTTC.

The chain joins TRBV7-9 to TRBJ1-2; perhaps TRBD1 as D (6 bases). CDR3 length: 14 amino acids. Germline loops: CDR1 SEHNR, CDR2 FQNEAQ (reference sequence). The V end was cut by 1 base, the J end by 7 bases, with 13 bases between. CDR3: CASSLGRLGAGYTF. DNA of the CDR3: TGTGCCAGCAGCTTAGGCCGGCTGGGGGCTGGCTACACCTTC.

This clone was counted between two and nine times. The chain has TRBV6-6 and TRBJ2-2; 8 bases map to TRBD1. The CDR3 has 17 residues. V trimming: 5 bases; J trimming: 4 bases; junction bases outside the gene matches: 12. Germline assignment: CDR1 MNHNY and CDR2 SVGAGI (reference sequence). The chain's CDR3 is CASSQQGVYPPTGELFF. The CDR3 DNA reads as TGTGCCAGCAGTCAACAGGGGGTGTACCCACCCACCGGGGAGCTGTTTTTT.

This chain uses TRBV5-1 with TRBJ2-2, with 8 bases matching TRBD1. Trimming at V came to 4 bases and at J to 6 bases, leaving 8 bases not matched to a gene. Germline CDR1 is SGHRS and CDR2 is YFSETQ. The CDR3 loop spans 15 amino acids. In DNA form, the CDR3 reads TGCGCCAGCAGCACCCTATCAGGGGGCTCCGGGGAGCTGTTTTTT. Protein sequence: CASSTLSGGSGELFF.

The V call is TRBV18, the J call TRBJ2-2, with 10 nucleotides matching TRBD1. The CDR3 runs 15 residues. Trimming at V came to 7 bases and at J to 3 bases, leaving 5 bases not matched to a gene. The germline gives CDR1 KGHSH, CDR2 LQKENI. The DNA for the CDR3 is TGTGCCAGCTACTCCGGGACAGGGGACACCGGGGAGCTGTTTTTT. Protein: CASYSGTGDTGELFF.

The chain recombines TRBV3-1 (or the pseudogene TRBV3-2) with TRBJ1-1; TRBD1 is a possible D gene (5 bases). Germline CDR1 LGHDT, CDR2 YNNKEL (reference sequence). The CDR3 totals 15 residues. Between the trimmed V and J ends, which lost 1 base and 0 bases, there was a span of 9 bases. DNA of the CDR3: TGTGCCAGCAGCCAAGGTGCAGGGATGAACACTGAAGCTTTCTTT. Translation: CASSQGAGMNTEAFF.

J is TRBJ1-2 and V is TRBV2; possible D gene TRBD1, 5 bases. There are 14 residues in the CDR3. CDR1 and CDR2 from the germline V gene are SNHLY and FYNNEI. The V end was cut by 4 bases, the J end by 4 bases, with 13 bases between. The CDR3, as DNA: TGTGCCAGCAGTGGTCTCCAGGGTAGCTATGGCTACACCTTC. Protein sequence: CASSGLQGSYGYTF.

The chain joins TRBV2 to TRBJ1-1; tentatively, D is TRBD1 (5 bases). The CDR3 is 13 residues long. CDR1 SNHLY and CDR2 FYNNEI come from the germline V gene. Trimming shortened V by 5 bases and J by 6 bases, and 13 bases separated the two germline ends. CDR3 sequence reads: CASSLGGEAEAFF. The CDR3 nucleotides read TGTGCCAGCAGTCTGGGGGGGGAAGCTGAAGCTTTCTTT.

This chain joins TRBV11-2 and TRBJ2-3; 7 nucleotides agree with TRBD2. From germline, CDR1 is SGHAT and CDR2 FQNNGV. The V gene end was trimmed by 1 base and the J gene end by 2 bases; junction bases not matched to a gene: 3. CDR3 length equals 15 residues. As DNA, the CDR3 is TGTGCCAGCAGCTTAGCGCGGGGGATCACAGATACGCAGTATTTT. It yields the protein CASSLARGITDTQYF.

This clone was observed many times. The gene calls are TRBV7-9 and TRBJ2-3, with 7 bases matching TRBD2. Looked up from germline, CDR1 is SEHNR and CDR2 is FQNEAQ (reference sequence). The CDR3 loop spans 14 amino acids. The V gene end was trimmed by 5 bases and the J gene end by 4 bases; junction bases not matched to a gene: 6. This CDR3 is CASSQGLVPDTQYF. The DNA for the CDR3 is TGTGCCAGCAGCCAAGGACTAGTCCCAGATACGCAGTATTTT. The full variable domain, with the rest looked up from reference TRBV7-9 and TRBJ2-3, is DTGVSQNPRHKITKRGQNVTFRCDPISEHNRLYWYRQTLGQGPEFLTYFQNEAQLEKSRLLSDRFSAERPKGSFSTLEIQRTEQGDSAMYLCASSQGLVPDTQYFGPGTRLTVL.

This chain uses TRBV4-2 with TRBJ2-1, with 7 bases aligning to TRBD1. J lost 8 bases, V lost 5 bases, and 12 bases had no gene match. Germline assignment: CDR1 LGHNA and CDR2 YNFKEQ. The CDR3 is made up of 15 amino acids. The CDR3 coding sequence is TGTGCCAGCAGCAACGCCCAGGGGGTTTTCGATGAGCAGTTCTTC. Translated: CASSNAQGVFDEQFF.

The genes are TRBV3-1 (or the pseudogene TRBV3-2) and TRBJ2-7, with 8 bases identical to TRBD1. J lost 6 bases, V lost 4 bases, and 8 bases had no gene match. This CDR3 region has 14 residues. The germline gives CDR1 LGHDT, CDR2 YNNKEL (reference sequence). Here the CDR3 DNA reads TGTGCCAGCAGCCCCGGACAGGGAAGTAGCGAGCAGTACTTC. As protein: CASSPGQGSSEQYF.

This chain links TRBV2 with TRBJ1-2; D gene uncertain. CDR1 SNHLY and CDR2 FYNNEI come from the germline V gene. CDR3 length: 13 residues. Deletions cut 6 bases from V and 8 bases from J, with 16 bases between. The CDR3 DNA is TGTGCCAGCAGCCCTAGCCCCTTCCGGGGCTACACCTTC. It translates to CASSPSPFRGYTF.

The rearrangement joins TRBV24-1 to TRBJ2-7; 8 bases map to TRBD1. Trimming took 4 bases from V and 2 from J; bases not matched to a gene: 6. This CDR3 has 15 residues. Germline loops: CDR1 KGHDR, CDR2 SFDVKD. In nucleotides, the CDR3 is TGTGCCACCAGTGACTCCGGACAGGGAACCTACGAGCAGTACTTC. Residues: CATSDSGQGTYEQYF.

The chain combines TRBV6-1 with TRBJ2-3, with 11 bases fitting TRBD2. From germline, CDR1 is MNHNS and CDR2 SASEGT. V trimming: 1 base; J trimming: 6 bases; junction bases outside the gene matches: 3. This CDR3 has 15 residues. The CDR3 here is CASSEVSGGADTQYF. CDR3 nucleotide sequence: TGTGCCAGCAGTGAAGTTAGCGGGGGGGCCGATACGCAGTATTTT.

The chain employs TRBV3-1 (or the pseudogene TRBV3-2) and TRBJ2-1; D ambiguous. The CDR3 runs 16 residues. Germline values: CDR1 LGHDT, CDR2 YNNKEL (reference sequence). Trimming cost V 0 bases and J 2 bases, with 11 bases left between them. The CDR3 protein is CASSQDPLRAYNEQFF. In DNA, the CDR3 is TGTGCCAGCAGCCAAGACCCCCTCCGCGCCTACAATGAGCAGTTCTTC.

This rearrangement joins TRBV6-4 to TRBJ2-1, with a weak D call TRBD2 (6 bases). Looked up from germline, CDR1 is MRHNA and CDR2 is SNTAGT. This CDR3 is built from 13 residues. The V end was cut by 4 bases, the J end by 4 bases, with 8 bases between. The CDR3: CASSAGTYNEQFF. The CDR3 DNA follows: TGTGCCAGCAGTGCCGGGACTTACAATGAGCAGTTCTTC.

This chain links TRBV5-6 with TRBJ1-2, with TRBD1 identical over 7 bases. V trimming: 0 bases; J trimming: 4 bases; junction bases outside the gene matches: 3. Germline lookup yields CDR1 SGHDT and CDR2 YYEEEE. The CDR3 runs 14 residues. The CDR3 here is CASSLDRGFYGYTF. The CDR3 region has the DNA TGTGCCAGCAGCTTGGACAGGGGCTTCTATGGCTACACCTTC.

This chain connects TRBV30 to TRBJ1-2; TRBD1 aligns across 10 bases. The CDR3 is 14 residues long. Germline CDR1 is GTSNPN and CDR2 is SVGIG (reference sequence). With 2 bases clipped from V and 3 bases from J, the junction kept 3 bases outside the gene matches. CDR3 protein: CAWSTGQGHYGYTF. CDR3 sequence (DNA): TGTGCCTGGAGTACGGGACAGGGGCACTATGGCTACACCTTC.

The chain carries TRBV7-9 and TRBJ1-2; TRBD1 agrees at 8 bases. CDR1 is SEHNR and CDR2 is FQNEAQ in the germline V gene (reference sequence). With 3 bases clipped from V and 6 bases from J, the junction kept 6 bases outside the gene matches. The CDR3 extends over 14 amino acids. CDR3 in DNA: TGTGCCAGCAGCTTTGGGACAGGCCTTGATGGCTACACCTTC. As protein: CASSFGTGLDGYTF.

The chain links TRBV6-1 to TRBJ2-1, with TRBD2 matching 7 bases. Germline assignment: CDR1 MNHNS and CDR2 SASEGT. The CDR3 extends over 16 amino acids. The trim removed 2 bases at V and 2 bases at J, leaving 6 bases unmatched. The DNA of the CDR3 is TGTGCCAGCAGTGAATCCGGGACTAATACCTACAATGAGCAGTTCTTC. Encoded protein: CASSESGTNTYNEQFF.

V is TRBV2 and J is TRBJ1-2; the D is unclear. This CDR3 region has 12 residues. Between the trimmed V and J ends, which lost 4 bases and 8 bases, there was a span of 11 bases. Germline assignment: CDR1 SNHLY and CDR2 FYNNEI. The CDR3 DNA reads as TGTGCCAGCAGTGTACGGCCGAGGGGCTACACCTTC. Encoded protein: CASSVRPRGYTF.